Shown below are 23 T cell receptor beta chains from a single sample sequenced in a study of response to subunit inactivated influenza vaccine. TCRdb recomputed calls from the RT-PCR reads with MiXCR, one row per CDR3 protein. The sample has about 310,000 distinct CDR3 sequences, just over 20% seen once. This specimen consisted of PBMCs from blood, obtained less than 22 months after vaccination. All receptors come from a man in his fifties or sixties who received an inactivated influenza vaccine.

This clonotype was seen a few times. The chain recombines TRBV15 with TRBJ2-1; TRBD2 matches 9 bases. This CDR3 region has 19 residues. The V gene end was trimmed by 0 bases and the J gene end by 8 bases; junction bases not matched to a gene: 17. The germline gives CDR1 LNHNV, CDR2 YYDKDF (reference sequence). For the CDR3, the DNA is TGTGCCACCAGCAGAGATCCCCCCTTGCGGGAGGGCGGAGGCGATGAGCAGTTCTTC. This gives the protein CATSRDPPLREGGGDEQFF.

This chain uses TRBV27 with TRBJ1-5, with TRBD1 matching over 7 bases. V lost 4 bases, J lost 6 bases, and 15 bases stayed unmatched. Germline CDR1 reads MNHEY; CDR2 reads SMNVEV (reference sequence). The CDR3 is made up of 17 amino acids. CDR3 in amino acids: CASSSKRQGWNSQPQHF. As DNA, the CDR3 is TGTGCCAGCAGTTCAAAAAGACAGGGTTGGAATAGTCAGCCCCAGCATTTT.

The chain couples TRBV7-2 to TRBJ2-1; 10 bases map to TRBD2. The V gene end was trimmed by 2 bases and the J gene end by 9 bases; junction bases not matched to a gene: 4. CDR1 is SGHTA and CDR2 is FQGNSA in the germline V gene. The CDR3 is made up of 14 amino acids. The CDR3 bases are TGTGCCAGCAGCTTACTCCTAGCGGGAGTTGAGCAGTTCTTC. Amino acids: CASSLLLAGVEQFF.

The chain couples TRBV3-1 to TRBJ1-4; D possibly corresponds to TRBD1 (6 bases). CDR1 is LGHDT, CDR2 YNNKEL, per germline (reference sequence). This CDR3 has 15 amino acids. V shed 4 bases and J shed 4 bases, with 13 bases lying between them. The CDR3, as DNA: TGTGCCAGCAGCCTCCGGGGGCTTGGTAATGAAAAACTGTTTTTT. Protein sequence: CASSLRGLGNEKLFF.

The V call is TRBV4-3, the J call TRBJ2-6; D ambiguous. The CDR3 sequence is 17 residues long. In germline, CDR1 is LGHNA, CDR2 YSLEER. Trimming pared 0 bases from V and 0 bases from J, leaving 9 bases between. This CDR3 reads CASSQDRGFSGANVLTF. DNA of the CDR3: TGCGCCAGCAGCCAAGATCGTGGATTCTCTGGGGCCAACGTCCTGACTTTC.

This chain uses TRBV4-3 with TRBJ2-5, with 15 nucleotides matching TRBD2. Germline assignment: CDR1 LGHNA and CDR2 YSLEER. J gave up 2 bases and V 6 bases, and 7 bases lay outside the gene matches. The length of the CDR3 is 17 residues. The CDR3 DNA follows: TGCGCCAGCAGTCGTGGGACTAGCGGGAGGAGGCAAGAGACCCAGTACTTC. Protein: CASSRGTSGRRQETQYF.

V gene TRBV15 combines with J gene TRBJ2-3; 8 bases map to TRBD2. The CDR3 totals 16 residues. J was trimmed by 2 bases and V by 4 bases; bases with no gene match: 8. CDR1 LNHNV and CDR2 YYDKDF come from the germline V gene (reference sequence). The CDR3 DNA is TGTGCCACCAGCAAAGGGGGACTAGGAAACACAGATACGCAGTATTTT. Translated, it gives CATSKGGLGNTDTQYF.

This clonotype was observed at least ten times. The chain recombines TRBV7-2 with TRBJ1-5, with D unresolved. Per the germline V gene, CDR1 is SGHTA and CDR2 is FQGNSA. V was clipped by 5 bases and J by 4 bases, with 9 bases between them. The CDR3 covers 13 residues. As DNA, the CDR3 is TGTGCCAGCAGCCGACAACCGAATCAGCCCCAGCATTTT. This translates into CASSRQPNQPQHF.

This clonotype was detected a few times. V usage is TRBV5-1 and J usage is TRBJ1-6, with a tentative D call TRBD1 (5 bases). Per the germline V gene, CDR1 is SGHRS and CDR2 is YFSETQ. The CDR3 extends over 15 amino acids. V lost 1 base to trimming and J lost 9 bases, with 14 bases between them. CDR3: CASSLRAPGRSPLHF. CDR3 DNA: TGCGCCAGCAGCTTGCGGGCCCCGGGGCGTTCACCCCTCCACTTT.

As regards this clonotype: The junction shows a germline mismatch at one end, possibly a read error. The gene calls are TRBV7-7 and TRBJ2-3, with a possible D match to TRBD1 (6 bases). The CDR3 sequence is 16 residues long. Looked up from germline, CDR1 is SSHAT and CDR2 is FNYEAQ (reference sequence). The CDR3 spells CASSLNRAGGTDTQYF. For the CDR3, the DNA is TGTGCCAGCAGCTTAAACAGGGCAGGCGGCACAGATACGCAGTATTTC. Full variable domain (missing parts from reference TRBV7-7 and TRBJ2-3): GAGVSQSPRYKVTKRGQDVTLRCDPISSHATLYWYQQALGQGPEFLTYFNYEAQPDKSGLPSDRFSAERPEGSISTLTIQRTEQRDSAMYRCASSLNRAGGTDTQYFGPGTRLTVL.

This clonotype was seen a handful of times. The DNA of the CDR3 is TGTGCCTGGAGTCTTGGAATCAATCAGCCCCAGCATTTT. This sequence encodes CAWSLGINQPQHF. This chain links TRBV30 with TRBJ1-5; D unresolved. Germline CDR1 and CDR2: GTSNPN and SVGIG (reference sequence). This CDR3 region has 13 residues. The V gene lost 2 bases and the J gene lost 3 bases, with 8 bases spanning the gap.

There are a few counts of this clonotype. The V gene is TRBV5-1, the J gene TRBJ2-2; no firm D call. V was pared by 6 bases and J by 4 bases, with 10 bases between. This CDR3 is 13 amino acids long. Germline loops: CDR1 SGHRS, CDR2 YFSETQ. The CDR3 sequence is CASIGLVTGELFF. The CDR3 DNA follows: TGCGCCAGCATTGGTCTGGTCACCGGGGAGCTGTTTTTT.

This chain links TRBV12-3 or TRBV12-4 with TRBJ1-5; possibly TRBD1 for D (5 bases). The CDR3 is 14 amino acids. V dropped 3 bases and J dropped 1 base, with 7 bases sitting between them. CDR3 in DNA: TGTGCCAGCAGTTTCCGGGACAGCAATCAGCCCCAGCATTTT. It translates to CASSFRDSNQPQHF.

Concerning this clonotype: One end of the junction is discordant with germline, which a read error may explain. V gene TRBV6-5 combines with J gene TRBJ2-7; possible D gene TRBD1, 5 bases. Germline V gene sequence: CDR1 MNHEY, CDR2 SVGAGI. The CDR3 loop spans 12 amino acids. The CDR3 loop reads CASSKDNYEQYF. CDR3 coding DNA: TGTGCCAGCAGTAAGGACAACTACGAGCAATACTTC.

This clonotype was detected many times. The chain is built from TRBV12-3 or TRBV12-4 and TRBJ1-4, with D perhaps matching TRBD1 (5 bases). V was trimmed by 4 bases and J by 8 bases, leaving 17 bases between them. This CDR3 has 15 amino acids. CDR3 in amino acids: CASSYRWQGKEKLFF. The CDR3, as DNA: TGTGCCAGCAGTTATAGGTGGCAGGGAAAGGAAAAACTGTTTTTT.

Comment on this clonotype: Sequence at one end of the junction differs from germline and may be a read error. The chain uses TRBV7-2 and TRBJ2-5; TRBD2 agrees at 7 bases. The length of the CDR3 is 16 residues. Germline-derived CDR1 and CDR2 are SGHTA and FQGNSA. This CDR3 is CASCLAGGGGQETQYF. CDR3 sequence (DNA): TGTGCCAGCTGCTTAGCGGGCGGTGGAGGGCAAGAGACCCAGTACTTC.

With regard to this clonotype: The junction departs from germline at one end; a sequencing error may be responsible. The rearrangement links TRBV20-1 to TRBJ2-3; D possibly corresponds to TRBD2 (5 bases). The CDR3 totals 13 residues. The germline CDR1 and CDR2 sequences are DFQATT and SNEGSKA (reference sequence). The CDR3 region has the DNA TGCAGCGCTACCCCTAGCATCTCAGATACGCAGTATTTT. This gives the protein CSATPSISDTQYF.

The chain couples TRBV20-1 to TRBJ2-5; D is unclear. The V and J ends lost 2 bases and 5 bases respectively, with 9 bases between them. Germline CDR1 reads DFQATT; CDR2 reads SNEGSKA (reference sequence). The CDR3 has 12 residues. CDR3 nucleotide sequence: TGCAGTGCTAGACCCCCCGGGGAGACCCAGTACTTC. Residues: CSARPPGETQYF.

This clonotype has more than one count but fewer than ten. V is TRBV20-1 and J is TRBJ2-3; D gene unclear. CDR1 and CDR2 (germline): DFQATT, SNEGSKA (reference sequence). This CDR3 spans 11 amino acids. Trimming took 5 bases from V and 2 from J, leaving 5 bases between them. The CDR3 sequence: CSAQDTDTQYF. The CDR3 region has the DNA TGCAGTGCTCAGGACACAGATACGCAGTATTTT.

Here the CDR3 reads CASSLLAGQSYEQYF. CDR3 DNA: TGCGCCAGCAGCCTGCTGGCAGGACAGAGTTACGAGCAGTACTTC. The chain carries TRBV5-1 and TRBJ2-7; D perhaps matches TRBD1 (6 bases). Trimming removed 4 bases at V and 4 bases at J, with 18 bases between. Germline values: CDR1 SGHRS, CDR2 YFSETQ. This CDR3 spans 15 amino acids.

The chain combines TRBV18 with TRBJ2-7; the match to TRBD2 covers 10 bases. Germline V CDR1 and CDR2: KGHSH, LQKENI. The ends lost 5 bases at V and 3 bases at J; junction bases unmatched: 10. The CDR3 has 16 amino acids. The CDR3 loop is CASSLFLAGASYEQYF. CDR3 in DNA: TGTGCCAGCTCATTATTTCTAGCGGGAGCTAGCTACGAGCAGTACTTC.

This clonotype was recorded a few times. The V gene is TRBV7-2, the J gene TRBJ2-2; 7 positions agree with TRBD1. Germline-derived CDR1 and CDR2 are SGHTA and FQGNSA. V trimming: 1 base; J trimming: 6 bases; junction bases outside the gene matches: 5. The CDR3 length is 15 residues. Here the CDR3 DNA reads TGTGCCAGCAGCTTAGGGGGGACAGTTCCCGGGGAGCTGTTTTTT. Residues: CASSLGGTVPGELFF.

The chain employs TRBV11-2 and TRBJ2-1; TRBD1 or TRBD2 may be the D gene (5 bases each). Looked up from germline, CDR1 is SGHAT and CDR2 is FQNNGV. CDR3 length: 15 amino acids. Trimming pared 4 bases from V and 3 bases from J, leaving 13 bases between. CDR3 bases: TGTGCCAGCAGCTCTAGCTCAGGGAACTACAATGAGCAGTTCTTC. Protein: CASSSSSGNYNEQFF.